This T cell receptor (beta chain) was found in a study of response to subunit inactivated influenza vaccine. This CDR3 is built from 14 residues. Germline values: CDR1 SGHRS, CDR2 YFSETQ. The V end lost 4 bases, the J end lost 6 bases, and 14 bases lay between the germline ends. This clonotype was detected only a few times. A single record per CDR3 protein comes from TCRdb applying MiXCR to the RT-PCR reads. The data hold about 650,000 distinct CDR3 sequences, with about 15% observed a single time. The chain joins TRBV5-1 to TRBJ2-1; a possible D gene is TRBD2 (6 bases). This TCR came from a man aged 50-60 years who received an inactivated influenza vaccine. Sample: PBMCs from blood, taken approximately 12 days after vaccination. The CDR3 bases are TGCGCCAGCAGCCCGGACTACTCCGTCAATGAGCAGTTCTTC. As protein: CASSPDYSVNEQFF. Based on the CDR3 plus reference TRBV5-1 and TRBJ2-1, the full variable domain is KAGVTQTPRYLIKTRGQQVTLSCSPISGHRSVSWYQQTPGQGLQFLFEYFSETQRNKGNFPGRFSGRQFSNSRSEMNVSTLELGDSALYLCASSPDYSVNEQFFGPGTRLTVL.